This passage covers 24 T cell receptor beta chains from one sample sequenced in a study of T cell changes during pregnancy in multiple sclerosis. Repertoires were generated with immunoSEQ multiplex PCR, while TCRdb's copy carries only in-frame clones and drops some. This table holds tens of thousands of clones, around 96% found once. The starting material was CD8+ T cells from peripheral blood mononuclear cells, obtained after pregnancy. The origin of the receptors is a female donor with multiple sclerosis, enrolled in a pregnancy study.

This clone appeared a few times. V and J are TRBV27 and TRBJ2-3; TRBD2 aligns across 14 bases. The trim removed 4 bases at V and 3 bases at J, leaving 6 bases unmatched. The germline CDR1 and CDR2 sequences are MNHEY and SMNVEV (reference sequence). CDR3 length: 17 residues. DNA of the CDR3: TGTGCCAGCAGTTCACCAGGGACTAGCGGGAGAACAGATACGCAGTATTTT. Its translation is CASSSPGTSGRTDTQYF.

This clone was detected only once. The chain is built from TRBV6-5 and TRBJ2-3; D ambiguous. The CDR3 consists of 15 residues. The V end lost 1 base, the J end lost 0 bases, and 8 bases lay between the germline ends. Germline loops: CDR1 MNHEY, CDR2 SVGAGI. CDR3: CASSYLGGSTDTQYF. In nucleotides, the CDR3 is TGTGCCAGCAGTTACTTAGGCGGCAGCACAGATACGCAGTATTTT.

The J gene is TRBJ2-5, the V gene TRBV4-3, with D possibly matching TRBD1 (6 bases). CDR3 length: 15 amino acids. V shed 2 bases and J shed 4 bases, with 14 bases lying between them. Germline lookup yields CDR1 LGHNA and CDR2 YSLEER. CDR3 DNA sequence: TGCGCCAGCAGCCAAAGGGGGAGTGGTGCAGAGACCCAGTACTTC. Translating it yields CASSQRGSGAETQYF.

The chain has TRBV6-5 and TRBJ2-2; 8 positions agree with TRBD2. The V segment lost 3 bases and the J segment 6 bases; nucleotides outside the gene matches: 6. Looked up from germline, CDR1 is MNHEY and CDR2 is SVGAGI. The CDR3 length is 15 residues. The CDR3 region has the DNA TGTGCCAGCAGTTATAGCCGGGAGGGCCCCGGGGAGCTGTTTTTT. Amino acids: CASSYSREGPGELFF.

The V call is TRBV28, the J call TRBJ2-2; the match to TRBD2 covers 12 bases. V trimming: 6 bases; J trimming: 4 bases; junction bases outside the gene matches: 15. The CDR3 length is 19 residues. Germline CDR1 is MDHEN and CDR2 is SYDVKM. CDR3 loop: CASRNPPTRLAGVTGELFF. In DNA, the CDR3 is TGTGCCAGCAGGAACCCGCCCACTAGACTAGCGGGGGTCACCGGGGAGCTGTTTTTT.

The chain recombines TRBV6-1 with TRBJ1-2, with 9 nucleotides matching TRBD1. The germline V gene has CDR1 MNHNS and CDR2 SASEGT. The CDR3 covers 11 residues. V dropped 9 bases and J dropped 6; count of bases not matched to a gene: 2. The CDR3 is CARRTGDGYTF. CDR3 DNA: TGTGCCAGGCGGACAGGGGATGGCTACACCTTC.

The rearrangement uses TRBV9 and TRBJ2-3; D is uncertain. Germline CDR1 is SGDLS and CDR2 is YYNGEE. Trimming stripped 6 bases from V and 0 bases from J, with 11 bases between. The CDR3 covers 14 residues. Here the CDR3 DNA reads TGTGCCAGCAATGGCGGAACTAGCACAGATACGCAGTATTTT. Protein: CASNGGTSTDTQYF.

V and J are TRBV28 and TRBJ1-2, with TRBD1 matching over 9 bases. This CDR3 has 15 amino acids. The trim removed 10 bases at V and 2 bases at J, leaving 11 bases unmatched. Germline V gene data show CDR1 as MDHEN and CDR2 as SYDVKM. DNA for the CDR3: TGTGCCACGCCGGGACAGGGCTTAGACAACTATGGCTACACCTTC. Encoded protein: CATPGQGLDNYGYTF.

The rearrangement joins TRBV5-6 to TRBJ2-1; TRBD2 matches 10 bases. The trim removed 3 bases at V and 6 bases at J, leaving 6 bases unmatched. This CDR3 region has 15 residues. Germline CDR1 SGHDT, CDR2 YYEEEE. CDR3 nucleotide sequence: TGTGCCAGCAGCTGGCTAGCGGGAGTGGGCAATGAGCAGTTCTTC. Translating gives CASSWLAGVGNEQFF.

CDR3 bases: TGTGCCAGCAGTTTAGATTCCGGCGTGAGGGAGTACTTC. Amino acid sequence: CASSLDSGVREYF. The chain has TRBV28 and TRBJ2-5; a weak D match, TRBD2 (5 bases). This CDR3 spans 13 amino acids. Germline loops: CDR1 MDHEN, CDR2 SYDVKM. V dropped 2 bases and J dropped 12 bases, with 16 bases sitting between them.

Only one count was recorded for this clone. The chain is built from TRBV28 and TRBJ1-5; no reliable D call. The ends were cut back, 4 bases at V and 6 bases at J, with 16 bases in the middle. Germline V gives CDR1 MDHEN, CDR2 SYDVKM. This CDR3 is built from 15 residues. The CDR3 region is CASSSPPGSPQPQHF. DNA of the CDR3: TGTGCCAGCAGTTCCCCGCCGGGGTCCCCTCAGCCCCAGCATTTT.

The genes are TRBV19 and TRBJ2-1; D gene ambiguous. Germline assignment: CDR1 LNHDA and CDR2 SQIVND (reference sequence). This CDR3 comprises 15 residues. V dropped 6 bases and J dropped 3 bases, with 15 bases sitting between them. The CDR3 region has the DNA TGTGCCAGTAGCCCCGGGTCCTTGGGCTACAATGAGCAGTTCTTC. It specifies CASSPGSLGYNEQFF.

This chain uses TRBV9 with TRBJ1-4; 12 nucleotides line up with TRBD1. This CDR3 region has 18 residues. Unmatched junction bases numbered 9, after V lost 0 bases and J lost 6 bases. Germline-derived CDR1 and CDR2 are SGDLS and YYNGEE. CDR3 DNA sequence: TGTGCCAGCAGCGTAGGGGACAGGGGGCGCAAGGAGCATGAAAAACTGTTTTTT. It translates to CASSVGDRGRKEHEKLFF.

The chain is built from TRBV4-3 and TRBJ1-3, with 9 bases fitting TRBD1. The CDR3 loop spans 15 amino acids. The junction had 2 bases not matched to a gene; V was cut back by 4 bases and J by 1 base. Germline assignment: CDR1 LGHNA and CDR2 YSLEER. DNA of the CDR3: TGCGCCAGCAGCCCGGGACAGGGTTCTGGAAACACCATATATTTT. This gives the protein CASSPGQGSGNTIYF.

This chain connects TRBV27 to TRBJ1-1, with unresolved D. V was cut by 3 bases and J by 2 bases, with 10 bases left in between. Germline CDR1 MNHEY, CDR2 SMNVEV (reference sequence). The CDR3 contains 14 residues. CDR3 protein: CASSFEGTNTEAFF. For the CDR3, the DNA is TGTGCCAGCAGTTTTGAGGGTACTAACACTGAAGCTTTCTTT.

This chain links TRBV27 with TRBJ2-1; D call uncertain. Trimming left V 0 bases short and J 5 bases short, with 11 bases between. CDR3 length: 15 amino acids. CDR1 MNHEY and CDR2 SMNVEV come from the germline V gene (reference sequence). The CDR3 nucleotides read TGTGCCAGCAGTTTATCCCTCGCGAGGCACAATGAGCAGTTCTTC. It is translated as CASSLSLARHNEQFF.

The rearrangement links TRBV2 to TRBJ2-7, with 9 bases that match TRBD1. The germline V gene encodes CDR1 SNHLY and CDR2 FYNNEI. This CDR3 contains 14 residues. V dropped 7 bases and J dropped 4; count of bases not matched to a gene: 8. DNA of the CDR3: TGTGCCAGCATCGGACAGGGGAGTCGTTACGAGCAGTACTTC. It translates to CASIGQGSRYEQYF.

The chain has TRBV6-5 and TRBJ1-1; 7 positions match TRBD1. Germline CDR1 reads MNHEY; CDR2 reads SVGAGI. The CDR3 contains 15 residues. Unmatched junction bases numbered 5, after V lost 4 bases and J lost 0 bases. CDR3 sequence (DNA): TGTGCCAGCAGTTTCACGGACAGGTTGAACACTGAAGCTTTCTTT. Translating gives CASSFTDRLNTEAFF.

Of note for this clone: An end of the junction differs from the germline gene, which may be a read error. This chain connects TRBV5-6 to TRBJ2-7, with TRBD2 as a possible D gene (5 bases). The germline V gene encodes CDR1 SGHDT and CDR2 YYEEEE. The CDR3 has 13 amino acids. The CDR3 DNA reads TGTGCCACCAGCTTATTCCCCGGGGACGAGCAGTACTTC. It encodes CATSLFPGDEQYF.

This clone appeared a single time. The chain employs TRBV4-3 and TRBJ2-7; weak D call: TRBD2 (6 bases). Trimming took off 2 bases at V and 1 base at J, with 12 bases between the two ends. Germline CDR1 LGHNA, CDR2 YSLEER. The CDR3 is 15 residues long. The CDR3 coding sequence is TGCGCCAGCAGCCAATCAACCCGGGAGTCCTACGAGCAGTACTTC. Encoded protein: CASSQSTRESYEQYF.

V usage is TRBV2 and J usage is TRBJ2-7; 7 bases fit TRBD1. The CDR3 has 14 amino acids. The germline gives CDR1 SNHLY, CDR2 FYNNEI. Unmatched junction bases numbered 6, after V lost 7 bases and J lost 0 bases. The CDR3 reads CASNGRDSSYEQYF. CDR3 bases: TGTGCCAGCAACGGCCGGGACAGCTCCTACGAGCAGTACTTC.

The chain couples TRBV7-9 to TRBJ2-2, with D possibly being TRBD2 (6 bases). Trimming took off 2 bases at V and 5 bases at J, with 18 bases between the two ends. The CDR3 has 17 amino acids. In germline, CDR1 is SEHNR, CDR2 FQNEAQ (reference sequence). The CDR3 nucleotides are TGTGCCAGCAGCTTACCCCCGGGAGACCAGGGAACCGGGGAGCTGTTTTTT. Translation gives CASSLPPGDQGTGELFF.

The genes are TRBV9 and TRBJ2-7; 10 nucleotides match TRBD2. The CDR3 is 15 amino acids. Germline lookup yields CDR1 SGDLS and CDR2 YYNGEE. V was pared by 0 bases and J by 3 bases, with 3 bases of the junction left unmatched. CDR3 amino acids: CASSVEAGGLYEQYF. The DNA for the CDR3 is TGTGCCAGCAGCGTAGAAGCGGGAGGGCTCTACGAGCAGTACTTC.

This chain joins TRBV5-6 and TRBJ1-6; 7 bases agree with TRBD1. The CDR3 covers 14 residues. The trim removed 0 bases at V and 9 bases at J, leaving 3 bases unmatched. The germline V gene has CDR1 SGHDT and CDR2 YYEEEE. CDR3 DNA sequence: TGTGCCAGCAGCTTGGGGGACAGTAGTTCACCCCTCCACTTT. Its translation is CASSLGDSSSPLHF.